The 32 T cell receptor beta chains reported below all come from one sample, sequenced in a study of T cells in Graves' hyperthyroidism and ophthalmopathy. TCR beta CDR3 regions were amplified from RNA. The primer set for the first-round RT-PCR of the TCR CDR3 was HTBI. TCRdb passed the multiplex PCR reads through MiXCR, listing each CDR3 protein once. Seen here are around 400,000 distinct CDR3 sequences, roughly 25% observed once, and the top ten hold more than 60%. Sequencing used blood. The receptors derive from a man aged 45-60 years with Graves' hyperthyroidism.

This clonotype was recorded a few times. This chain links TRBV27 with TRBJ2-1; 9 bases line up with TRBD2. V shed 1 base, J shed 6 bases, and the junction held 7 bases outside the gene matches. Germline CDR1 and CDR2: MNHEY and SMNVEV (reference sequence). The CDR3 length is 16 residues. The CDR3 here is CASSLLGGRALNEQFF. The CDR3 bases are TGTGCCAGCAGTTTATTGGGCGGGAGGGCCCTCAATGAGCAGTTCTTC.

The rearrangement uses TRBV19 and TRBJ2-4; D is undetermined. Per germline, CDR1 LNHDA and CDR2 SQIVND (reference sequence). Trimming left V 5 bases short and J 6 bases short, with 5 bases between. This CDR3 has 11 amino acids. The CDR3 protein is CASSALNIQYF. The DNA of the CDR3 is TGTGCCAGTAGTGCCTTAAACATTCAGTACTTC.

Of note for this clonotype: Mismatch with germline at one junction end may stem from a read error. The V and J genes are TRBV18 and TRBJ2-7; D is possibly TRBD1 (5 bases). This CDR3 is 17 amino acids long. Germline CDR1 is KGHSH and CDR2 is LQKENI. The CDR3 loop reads CASTPRRVLLLSYEQYF. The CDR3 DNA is TGTGCCAGCACACCACGCAGGGTCCTCCTTTTATCATACGAGCAGTACTTC.

CDR3 sequence: CASSTQTGSNQPQHF. The CDR3 DNA sequence: TGCGCCAGCAGCACTCAGACAGGTAGCAATCAGCCCCAGCATTTT. The chain joins TRBV5-1 to TRBJ1-5; perhaps TRBD1 as D (6 bases). CDR3 length: 15 amino acids. The V and J ends lost 4 bases and 0 bases respectively, with 11 bases between them. Germline V lookup: CDR1 SGHRS, CDR2 YFSETQ.

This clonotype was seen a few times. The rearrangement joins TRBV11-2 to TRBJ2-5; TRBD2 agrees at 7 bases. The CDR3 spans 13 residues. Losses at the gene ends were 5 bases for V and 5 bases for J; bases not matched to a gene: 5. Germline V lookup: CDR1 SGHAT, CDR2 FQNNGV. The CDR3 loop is CASSIAGAETQYF. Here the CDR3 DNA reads TGTGCCAGCAGCATAGCGGGCGCTGAGACCCAGTACTTC.

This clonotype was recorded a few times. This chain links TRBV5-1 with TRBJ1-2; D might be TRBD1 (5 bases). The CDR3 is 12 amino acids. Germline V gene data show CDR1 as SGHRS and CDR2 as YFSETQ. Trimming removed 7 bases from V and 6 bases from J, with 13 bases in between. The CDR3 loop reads CASAFEGNGYTF. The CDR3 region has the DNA TGCGCCAGCGCATTCGAGGGGAATGGCTACACCTTC.

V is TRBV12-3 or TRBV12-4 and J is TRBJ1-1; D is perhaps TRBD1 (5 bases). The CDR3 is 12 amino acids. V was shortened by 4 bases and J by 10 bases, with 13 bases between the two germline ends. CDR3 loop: CASSSRRGVAFF. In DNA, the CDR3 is TGTGCCAGCAGTTCCCGACGGGGGGTAGCTTTCTTT.

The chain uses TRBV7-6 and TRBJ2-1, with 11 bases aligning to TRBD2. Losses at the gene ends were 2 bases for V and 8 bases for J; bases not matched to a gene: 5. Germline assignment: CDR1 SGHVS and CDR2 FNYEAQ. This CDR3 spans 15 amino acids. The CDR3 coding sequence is TGTGCCAGCAGCTTAAGTCTAGCGGGAGGCCATGAGCAGTTCTTC. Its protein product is CASSLSLAGGHEQFF.

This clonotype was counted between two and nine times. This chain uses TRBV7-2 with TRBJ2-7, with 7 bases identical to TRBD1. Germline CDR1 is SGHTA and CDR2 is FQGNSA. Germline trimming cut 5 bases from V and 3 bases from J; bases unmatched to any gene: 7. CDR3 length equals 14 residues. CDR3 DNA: TGTGCCAGCAGCCAGCGACAGGGAAACTACGAGCAGTACTTC. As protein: CASSQRQGNYEQYF.

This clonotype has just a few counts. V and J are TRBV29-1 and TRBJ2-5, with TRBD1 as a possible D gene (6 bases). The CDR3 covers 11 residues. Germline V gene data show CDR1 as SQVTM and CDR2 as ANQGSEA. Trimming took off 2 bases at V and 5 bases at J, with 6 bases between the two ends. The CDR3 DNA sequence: TGCAGCGTTGAAAGGGGGGAGACCCAGTACTTC. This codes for CSVERGETQYF.

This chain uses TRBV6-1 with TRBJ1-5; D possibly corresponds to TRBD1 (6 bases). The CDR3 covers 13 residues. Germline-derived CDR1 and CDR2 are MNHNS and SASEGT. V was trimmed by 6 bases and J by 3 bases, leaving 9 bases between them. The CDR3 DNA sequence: TGTGCCAGCAGCACAGGGACCAATCAGCCCCAGCATTTT. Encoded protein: CASSTGTNQPQHF.

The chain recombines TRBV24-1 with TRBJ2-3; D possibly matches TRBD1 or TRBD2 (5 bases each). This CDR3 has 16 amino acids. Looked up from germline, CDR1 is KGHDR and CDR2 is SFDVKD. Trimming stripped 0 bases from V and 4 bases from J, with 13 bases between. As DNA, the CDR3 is TGTGCCACCAGTGATTTGGGGGCCCGGGGCCCAGATACGCAGTATTTT. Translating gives CATSDLGARGPDTQYF.

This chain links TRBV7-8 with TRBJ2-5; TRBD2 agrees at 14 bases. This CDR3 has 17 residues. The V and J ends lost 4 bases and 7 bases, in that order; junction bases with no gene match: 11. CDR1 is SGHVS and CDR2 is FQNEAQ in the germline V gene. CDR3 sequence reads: CASSSPGTSGRRGTQYF. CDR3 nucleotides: TGTGCCAGCAGCTCTCCCGGGACTAGCGGGAGACGTGGGACCCAGTACTTC.

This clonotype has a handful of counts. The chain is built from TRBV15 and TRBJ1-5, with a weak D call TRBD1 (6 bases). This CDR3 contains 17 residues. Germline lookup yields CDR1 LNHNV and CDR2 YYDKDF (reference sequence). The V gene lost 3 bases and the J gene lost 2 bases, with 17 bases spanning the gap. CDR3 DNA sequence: TGTGCCACCAGCAGCATGGACAGCTATGGAGGCAATCAGCCCCAGCATTTT. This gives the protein CATSSMDSYGGNQPQHF.

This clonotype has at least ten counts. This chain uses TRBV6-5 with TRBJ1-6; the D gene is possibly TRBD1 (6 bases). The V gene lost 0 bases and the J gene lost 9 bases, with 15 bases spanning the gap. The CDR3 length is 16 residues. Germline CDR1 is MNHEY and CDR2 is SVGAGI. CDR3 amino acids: CASSYSDSRGGSPLHF. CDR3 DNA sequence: TGTGCCAGCAGTTACTCGGACAGTCGAGGTGGTTCACCCCTCCACTTT.

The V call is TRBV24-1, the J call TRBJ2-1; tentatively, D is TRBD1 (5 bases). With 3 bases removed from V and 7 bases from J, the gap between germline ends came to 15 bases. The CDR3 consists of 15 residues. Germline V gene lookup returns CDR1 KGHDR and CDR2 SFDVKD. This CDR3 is CATSDPGDPGNEQFF. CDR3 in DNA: TGTGCCACCAGTGATCCGGGCGATCCAGGGAATGAGCAGTTCTTC.

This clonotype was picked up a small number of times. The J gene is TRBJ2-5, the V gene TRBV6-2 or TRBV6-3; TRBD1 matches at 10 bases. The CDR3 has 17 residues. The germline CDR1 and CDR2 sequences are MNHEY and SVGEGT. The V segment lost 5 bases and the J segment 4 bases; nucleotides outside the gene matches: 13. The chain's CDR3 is CASSPVGGTGDGETQYF. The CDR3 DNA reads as TGTGCCAGCAGTCCCGTGGGTGGGACAGGGGACGGAGAGACCCAGTACTTC.

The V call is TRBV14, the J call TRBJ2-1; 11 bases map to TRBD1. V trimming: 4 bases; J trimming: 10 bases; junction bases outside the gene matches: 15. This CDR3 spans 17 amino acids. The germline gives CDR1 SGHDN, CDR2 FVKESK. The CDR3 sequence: CASSRGKGQGVLIEQFF. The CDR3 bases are TGTGCCAGCAGCCGAGGAAAGGGACAGGGGGTCCTAATAGAGCAGTTCTTC. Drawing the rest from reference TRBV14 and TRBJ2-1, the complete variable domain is EAGVTQFPSHSVIEKGQTVTLRCDPISGHDNLYWYRRVMGKEIKFLLHFVKESKQDESGMPNNRFLAERTGGTYSTLKVQPAELEDSGVYFCASSRGKGQGVLIEQFFGPGTRLTVL.

The CDR3 coding sequence is TGTGCCAGCAGTGAGGACAGGTTAAACACTGAAGCTTTCTTT. Protein product: CASSEDRLNTEAFF. The chain uses TRBV6-1 and TRBJ1-1; 7 nucleotides line up with TRBD1. With 3 bases clipped from V and 2 bases from J, the junction kept 3 bases outside the gene matches. The CDR3 totals 14 residues. Germline V gives CDR1 MNHNS, CDR2 SASEGT.

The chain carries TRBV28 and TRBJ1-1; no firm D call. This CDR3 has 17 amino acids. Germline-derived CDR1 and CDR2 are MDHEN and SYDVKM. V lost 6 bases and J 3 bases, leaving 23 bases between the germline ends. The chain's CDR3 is CASSSPFTGRSYTEAFF. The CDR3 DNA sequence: TGTGCCAGCAGCTCCCCCTTCACGGGCAGATCCTACACTGAAGCTTTCTTT. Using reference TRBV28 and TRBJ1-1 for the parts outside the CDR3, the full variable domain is DVKVTQSSRYLVKRTGEKVFLECVQDMDHENMFWYRQDPGLGLRLIYFSYDVKMKEKGDIPEGYSVSREKKERFSLILESASTNQTSMYLCASSSPFTGRSYTEAFFGQGTRLTVV.

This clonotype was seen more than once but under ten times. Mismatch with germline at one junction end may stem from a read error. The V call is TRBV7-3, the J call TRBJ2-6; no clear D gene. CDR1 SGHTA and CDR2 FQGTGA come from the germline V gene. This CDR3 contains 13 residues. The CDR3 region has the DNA TGTGCCAGCAGGGTCTCTGGGACCAACGTCCTGACTTTC. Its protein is CASRVSGTNVLTF.

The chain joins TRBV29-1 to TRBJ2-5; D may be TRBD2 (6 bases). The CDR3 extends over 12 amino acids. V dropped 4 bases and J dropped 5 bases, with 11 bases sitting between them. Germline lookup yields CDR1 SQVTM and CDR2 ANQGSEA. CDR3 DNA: TGCAGCGTTGTACTAGCTGGGGAGACCCAGTACTTC. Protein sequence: CSVVLAGETQYF.

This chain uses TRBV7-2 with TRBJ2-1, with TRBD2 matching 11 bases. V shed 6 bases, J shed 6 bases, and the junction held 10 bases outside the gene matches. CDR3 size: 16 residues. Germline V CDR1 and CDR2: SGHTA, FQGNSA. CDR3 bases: TGTGCCAGCAGGGAATCCGGGACTAGCGGCCTCAATGAGCAGTTCTTC. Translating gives CASRESGTSGLNEQFF.

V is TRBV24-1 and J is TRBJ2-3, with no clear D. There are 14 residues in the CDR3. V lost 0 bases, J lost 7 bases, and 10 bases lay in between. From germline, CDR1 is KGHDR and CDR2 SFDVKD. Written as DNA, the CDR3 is TGTGCCACCAGTGATTTGCGACCCCCCCATACGCAGTATTTT. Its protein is CATSDLRPPHTQYF.

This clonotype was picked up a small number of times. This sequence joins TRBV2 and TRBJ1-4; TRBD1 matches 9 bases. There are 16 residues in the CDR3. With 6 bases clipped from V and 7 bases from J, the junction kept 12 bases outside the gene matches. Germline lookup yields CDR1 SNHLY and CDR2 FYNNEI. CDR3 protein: CASSANAQGAGEKLFF. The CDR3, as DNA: TGTGCCAGCAGCGCTAACGCACAGGGGGCAGGTGAAAAACTGTTTTTT.

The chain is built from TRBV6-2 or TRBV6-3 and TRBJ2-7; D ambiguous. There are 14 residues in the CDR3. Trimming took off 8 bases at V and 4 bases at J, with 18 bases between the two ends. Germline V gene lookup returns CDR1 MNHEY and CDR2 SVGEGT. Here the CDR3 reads CASYDRRYSYEQYF. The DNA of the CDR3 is TGTGCCAGCTACGACCGCAGGTACTCTTACGAGCAGTACTTC.

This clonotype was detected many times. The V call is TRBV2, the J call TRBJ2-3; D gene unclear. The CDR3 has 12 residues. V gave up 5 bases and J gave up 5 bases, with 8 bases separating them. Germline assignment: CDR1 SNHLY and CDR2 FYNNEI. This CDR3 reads CASSLERDTQYF. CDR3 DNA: TGTGCCAGCAGTCTAGAGAGAGATACGCAGTATTTT. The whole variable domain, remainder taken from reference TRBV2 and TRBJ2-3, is EPEVTQTPSHQVTQMGQEVILRCVPISNHLYFYWYRQILGQKVEFLVSFYNNEISEKSEIFDDQFSVERPDGSNFTLKIRSTKLEDSAMYFCASSLERDTQYFGPGTRLTVL.

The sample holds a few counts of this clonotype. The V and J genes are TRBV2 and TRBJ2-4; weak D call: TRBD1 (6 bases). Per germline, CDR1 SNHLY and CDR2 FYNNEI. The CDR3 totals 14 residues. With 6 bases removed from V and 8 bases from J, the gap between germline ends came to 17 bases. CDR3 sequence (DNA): TGTGCCAGCAGGTTAAACAGGGAAGGAGACATTCAGTACTTC. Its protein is CASRLNREGDIQYF.

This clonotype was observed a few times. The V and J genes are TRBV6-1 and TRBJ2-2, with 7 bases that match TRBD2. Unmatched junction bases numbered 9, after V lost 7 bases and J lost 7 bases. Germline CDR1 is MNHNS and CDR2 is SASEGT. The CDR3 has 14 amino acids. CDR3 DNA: TGTGCCAGCATGATGAGCGGGATCGGCGGGGAGCTGTTTTTT. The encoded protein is CASMMSGIGGELFF.

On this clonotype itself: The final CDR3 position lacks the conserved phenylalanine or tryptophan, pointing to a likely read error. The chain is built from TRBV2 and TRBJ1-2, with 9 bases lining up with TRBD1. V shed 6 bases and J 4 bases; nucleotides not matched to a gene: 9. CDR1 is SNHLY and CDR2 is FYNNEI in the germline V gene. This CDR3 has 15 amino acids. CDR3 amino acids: CASRTTGGKSYGYTL. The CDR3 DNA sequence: TGTGCCAGCAGAACTACAGGGGGCAAGAGCTATGGCTACACCCTC.

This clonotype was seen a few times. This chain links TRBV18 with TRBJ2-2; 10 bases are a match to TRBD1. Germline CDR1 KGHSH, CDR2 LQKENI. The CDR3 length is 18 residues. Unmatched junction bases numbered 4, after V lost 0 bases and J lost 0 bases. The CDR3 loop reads CASSPPGGTGANTGELFF. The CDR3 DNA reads TGTGCCAGCTCACCACCTGGCGGGACAGGGGCGAACACCGGGGAGCTGTTTTTT.

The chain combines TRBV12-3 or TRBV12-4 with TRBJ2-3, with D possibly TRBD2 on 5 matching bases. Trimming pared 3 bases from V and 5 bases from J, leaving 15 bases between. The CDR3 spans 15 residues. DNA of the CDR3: TGTGCCAGCAGTTTTGGGCGGGCCAATGGAGATACGCAGTATTTT. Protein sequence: CASSFGRANGDTQYF.